This TCR beta chain was identified in a study of CD8+ T cells in alopecia areata. RNA extraction was followed by reverse transcription into cDNA, which acted as the sequencing template. Only in-frame clones appear in the TCRdb table, and some are missing; sequencing was by immunoSEQ multiplex PCR. The data contain 150,000 to 200,000 clones, 59% of them singletons. Germline CDR1 and CDR2: MNHEY and SMNVEV (reference sequence). The CDR3 extends over 14 amino acids. Trimming cost V 6 bases and J 8 bases; bases outside gene matches: 7. This rearrangement joins TRBV27 to TRBJ1-6, with 7 bases lining up with TRBD1. The clonotype was recovered from a human donor with alopecia areata. Sequencing was performed on CD4+ T cells sorted from blood, taken at week 0. CDR3 sequence: CASSVGGPDSPLHF. The DNA for the CDR3 is TGTGCCAGCAGCGTAGGGGGCCCGGATTCACCCCTCCACTTT.